This TCR beta chain comes out of a study of CD8+ T cells in alopecia areata. TCR sequencing used cDNA made by reverse transcription of extracted RNA. Sequencing used immunoSEQ multiplex PCR; TCRdb keeps in-frame clones, though not all of them. The data show some 170,000 clones, less than 75% seen once. The source is a human donor with alopecia areata. The sequences come from CD8+ T cells sorted from blood, collected at week 0.

CDR3 loop: CASSLDDRGYNSPLHF. The CDR3 DNA sequence: TGTGCCAGCAGCTTAGACGACAGGGGTTATAATTCACCCCTCCACTTT. This rearrangement joins TRBV7-2 to TRBJ1-6; 8 nucleotides agree with TRBD1. The germline gives CDR1 SGHTA, CDR2 FQGNSA. With V trimmed by 1 base and J by 4 bases, 3 bases remained unmatched. This CDR3 has 16 residues.